A selection of T cell receptor beta chains follows, all from one sample in a study of cytomegalovirus exposure and HLA in healthy donors. Profiled with immunoSEQ multiplex PCR; TCRdb holds only in-frame clones, not every one. Counted here are 160,000 or so clones, around four fifths occurring once; the ten biggest clones make up around a tenth. The specimen sequenced was PBMCs. These receptors were taken from a man between 18 and 35 years old in good health and CMV-seropositive. The CDR3 runs from the conserved cysteine through the conserved F or W. Each record gives: clone size, V gene, D gene, J gene, CDR3 DNA, CDR3 protein. A D gene is named only where the DNA matches it firmly. Not every row has a clone size; where given, it reads once, few, many or a size class.

-	TRBV5-5	-	TRBJ1-4	TGTGCCAGCAGCTTGTTTCCGGGGTTGACTACTAATGAAAAACTGTTTTTT	CASSLFPGLTTNEKLFF
-	TRBV4-1	-	TRBJ2-7	TGCGCCAGCAGCCAAGGGGCCGCGCCGGGAGACGAGCAGTACTTC	CASSQGAAPGDEQYF
few	TRBV5-5	-	TRBJ2-2	TGTGCCAGCAGCTTAGTTTTAGGGACAATGGTCACCGGGGAGCTGTTTTTT	CASSLVLGTMVTGELFF
-	TRBV28	TRBD1	TRBJ1-5	TGTGCCAGCAGTCGAGGGACAGGCGACCAGCATTTT	CASSRGTGDQHF
-	TRBV27	-	TRBJ1-1	TGTGCCAGCAGTTTCCCAGGGAACACTGAAGCTTTCTTT	CASSFPGNTEAFF
-	TRBV7-9	-	TRBJ2-5	TGTGCCAGCAGCTTAGAAACACGACAAGAGACCCAGTACTTC	CASSLETRQETQYF
-	TRBV27	TRBD1	TRBJ1-1	TGTGCCAGCAGTTCGTACGGGACAGGGAGGGACACTGAAGCTTTCTTT	CASSSYGTGRDTEAFF
-	TRBV4-2	-	TRBJ1-2	TGTGCCAGCAGCCAAGATGGCCGCTACACCTTC	CASSQDGRYTF
-	TRBV6-1	TRBD1	TRBJ2-5	TGTGCCAGCAGTGGAAATTGGAACAGGGGGCTGGAGACCCAGTACTTC	CASSGNWNRGLETQYF
-	TRBV4-2	TRBD1	TRBJ1-1	TGTGCCAGCACCCCGACCGGGACAGAGAACACTGAAGCTTTCTTT	CASTPTGTENTEAFF
-	TRBV27	-	TRBJ2-7	TGTGCCAGCAGAGGCAGGGGGGCCTACGAGCAGTACTTC	CASRGRGAYEQYF
-	TRBV7-2	TRBD2	TRBJ2-5	TGTGCCAGCAGCTTCCTAGCGGGATCCAGAGAGACCCAGTACTTC	CASSFLAGSRETQYF
-	TRBV4-1	-	TRBJ2-7	TGCGCCAGCAGCCCCGTCGGTGAGAGGCCCTACGAGCAGTACTTC	CASSPVGERPYEQYF
-	TRBV4-1	TRBD2	TRBJ2-3	TGCGCCAGCAGCCGGTCCCCTAGCGGAAACACAGATACGCAGTATTTT	CASSRSPSGNTDTQYF
-	TRBV7-3	-	TRBJ2-1	TGTGCCAGCAGCTTATCAGCGAATGAGCAGTTCTTC	CASSLSANEQFF
-	TRBV30	TRBD1	TRBJ1-2	TGTGCCTGGAGCGGGACAGGGGTTTACTATGGCTACACCTTC	CAWSGTGVYYGYTF
-	TRBV7-7	-	TRBJ2-1	TGTGCCAGCAGCTTAGGGACTAGTGGGGGCCTTGATGAGCAGTTCTTC	CASSLGTSGGLDEQFF
-	TRBV10-2	-	TRBJ1-4	TGCGCCAGCAGTGAGATCCTGAGGGGGAATGAAAAACTGTTTTTT	CASSEILRGNEKLFF
-	TRBV7-2	TRBD2	TRBJ2-1	TGTGCCAGTAGTTATAAGGCGGGAGGGTCCTACAATGAGCAGTTCTTC	CASSYKAGGSYNEQFF
-	TRBV5-1	TRBD2	TRBJ2-5	TGCGCCAGCAGCTTCGGTACTAGTGGGGGGGAAGGAGAGACCCAGTACTTC	CASSFGTSGGEGETQYF